These 26 T cell receptor beta chains came from one sample sequenced in a study of shared clonotypes between healthy human individuals. TCRdb's table, derived via immunoSEQ multiplex PCR, lists solely in-frame clones and lacks some. The sample has millions of clones, 93% seen once. The naive CD8 population came from CD45RO-negative cells selected for CCR7, without terminally differentiated effector memory CD45RA+ cells. The sequencing sample was made of naive CD8+ T cells from PBMCs. The origin of the receptors is a man aged 18 to 29 in good health. Some clones in this sample may be carry-over from other donors' samples.

This chain joins TRBV4-1 and TRBJ1-1, with a tentative D call TRBD1 (5 bases). Between the trimmed V and J ends, which lost 0 bases and 0 bases, there was a span of 11 bases. CDR1 and CDR2 (germline): MGHRA, YSYEKL. The CDR3 contains 16 residues. The CDR3: CASSQDDRGVNTEAFF. The CDR3 DNA reads as TGCGCCAGCAGCCAAGATGATCGGGGGGTGAACACTGAAGCTTTCTTT.

CDR3 sequence: CASSQYAGTRSYNEQFF. The CDR3 DNA sequence: TGCGCCAGCAGCCAATACGCCGGGACGCGGTCCTACAATGAGCAGTTCTTC. V usage is TRBV4-1 and J usage is TRBJ2-1; possibly TRBD1 or TRBD2 for D (5 bases each). Germline-derived CDR1 and CDR2 are MGHRA and YSYEKL. V was pared by 2 bases and J by 1 base, with 15 bases between. The CDR3 totals 17 residues.

This clone was observed once. The chain carries TRBV5-4 and TRBJ2-7, with 7 bases identical to TRBD2. The CDR3 has 12 residues. Germline V gene lookup returns CDR1 SGHNT and CDR2 YYREEE (reference sequence). J was trimmed by 5 bases and V by 3 bases; bases with no gene match: 2. Here the CDR3 DNA reads TGTGCCAGCAGCTGGGGGGGGAACGAGCAGTACTTC. This codes for CASSWGGNEQYF.

The chain joins TRBV28 to TRBJ2-1, with 8 nucleotides matching TRBD1. V lost 6 bases, J lost 6 bases, and 4 bases stayed unmatched. Germline CDR1 MDHEN, CDR2 SYDVKM. This CDR3 spans 13 amino acids. CDR3 loop: CASSQGAGNEQFF. As DNA, the CDR3 is TGTGCCAGCAGCCAGGGGGCGGGCAATGAGCAGTTCTTC.

The J gene is TRBJ2-7, the V gene TRBV13; no firm D call. The CDR3 is 14 residues long. V shed 0 bases and J shed 0 bases, with 6 bases lying between them. The germline gives CDR1 PRHDT, CDR2 FYEKMQ (reference sequence). CDR3 bases: TGTGCCAGCAGCTTAGGGACGCACTCCTACGAGCAGTACTTC. Protein: CASSLGTHSYEQYF.

The gene calls are TRBV7-6 and TRBJ2-1, with a possible D match to TRBD1 (5 bases). The CDR3 length is 15 residues. Per the germline V gene, CDR1 is SGHVS and CDR2 is FNYEAQ. Trimming shortened V by 2 bases and J by 6 bases, and 14 bases separated the two germline ends. The DNA of the CDR3 is TGTGCCAGCAGCTTAACCCAGGGTCTTAGCAATGAGCAGTTCTTC. It encodes CASSLTQGLSNEQFF.

The genes are TRBV13 and TRBJ2-7; weak D call: TRBD1 (6 bases). The germline CDR1 and CDR2 sequences are PRHDT and FYEKMQ (reference sequence). This CDR3 has 13 amino acids. V was shortened by 3 bases and J by 3 bases, with 9 bases between the two germline ends. CDR3 in DNA: TGTGCCAGCAGCTTCCGGACAGTCTACGAGCAGTACTTC. This sequence encodes CASSFRTVYEQYF.

The chain combines TRBV27 with TRBJ2-2; D is unclear. Trimming took 8 bases from V and 0 from J, leaving 10 bases between them. Germline CDR1 is MNHEY and CDR2 is SMNVEV (reference sequence). The CDR3 has 14 residues. The CDR3 spells CASANWANTGELFF. The CDR3 DNA follows: TGTGCCAGCGCAAATTGGGCGAACACCGGGGAGCTGTTTTTT.

The chain carries TRBV4-2 and TRBJ2-3; 9 bases are a match to TRBD1. The CDR3 sequence is 17 residues long. V lost 5 bases to trimming and J lost 3 bases; unmatched junction nucleotides: 12. Germline values: CDR1 LGHNA, CDR2 YNFKEQ. Here the CDR3 reads CASSLEPGQGITDTQYF. The CDR3 DNA follows: TGTGCCAGCAGCTTGGAACCGGGACAGGGTATAACAGATACGCAGTATTTT.

DNA for the CDR3: TGTGCCAGCAGTTACGAGGACAACAAGAGCACAGATACGCAGTATTTT. Protein sequence: CASSYEDNKSTDTQYF. The chain joins TRBV6-6 to TRBJ2-3; the D gene is possibly TRBD1 (5 bases). Germline-derived CDR1 and CDR2 are MNHNY and SVGAGI (reference sequence). V was cut by 2 bases and J by 0 bases, with 12 bases left in between. The CDR3 spans 16 residues.

The V call is TRBV28, the J call TRBJ2-3, with 7 positions matching TRBD2. V was clipped by 3 bases and J by 0 bases; unmatched bases: 9. Per germline, CDR1 MDHEN and CDR2 SYDVKM. This CDR3 contains 17 residues. The CDR3 loop is CASSFEWGGASTDTQYF. For the CDR3, the DNA is TGTGCCAGCAGTTTTGAGTGGGGGGGTGCTAGCACAGATACGCAGTATTTT.

The CDR3 DNA follows: TGTGCCAGTAGCTCCACAACCTGGGCAACAGATACGCAGTATTTT. Its translation: CASSSTTWATDTQYF. V gene TRBV19 combines with J gene TRBJ2-3; D gene uncertain. This CDR3 region has 15 residues. V gave up 6 bases and J gave up 3 bases, with 16 bases separating them. CDR1 is LNHDA, CDR2 SQIVND, per germline (reference sequence).

This sequence joins TRBV7-9 and TRBJ2-1; 8 positions agree with TRBD1. The CDR3 consists of 15 residues. Germline loops: CDR1 SEHNR, CDR2 FQNEAQ (reference sequence). The V segment lost 8 bases and the J segment 9 bases; nucleotides outside the gene matches: 15. DNA for the CDR3: TGTGCCAGCTATGGGACAGGACCGGACCGGGGTGAGCAGTTCTTC. This sequence encodes CASYGTGPDRGEQFF.

The CDR3 is CASSPVVGALRGPGNQPQHF. In nucleotides, the CDR3 is TGTGCCAGCAGTCCCGTGGTGGGGGCCCTAAGGGGACCAGGCAATCAGCCCCAGCATTTT. This sequence joins TRBV27 and TRBJ1-5; the D gene is possibly TRBD1 (6 bases). The CDR3 spans 20 residues. The V and J ends lost 5 bases and 2 bases respectively, with 28 bases between them. The germline CDR1 and CDR2 sequences are MNHEY and SMNVEV (reference sequence).

The chain combines TRBV9 with TRBJ2-7; possibly TRBD1 for D (5 bases). CDR1 is SGDLS and CDR2 is YYNGEE in the germline V gene. The CDR3 covers 15 residues. V was cut by 3 bases and J by 0 bases, with 13 bases left in between. The CDR3 region has the DNA TGTGCCAGCAGCGCGAGCAGGGTAGGCTCCTACGAGCAGTACTTC. This codes for CASSASRVGSYEQYF.

The rearrangement links TRBV14 to TRBJ2-7; D ambiguous. The germline gives CDR1 SGHDN, CDR2 FVKESK. The V gene lost 0 bases and the J gene lost 1 base, with 16 bases spanning the gap. The CDR3 loop spans 17 amino acids. In DNA form, the CDR3 reads TGTGCCAGCAGCCAAGATTCACGAGTCGATTTATCCTACGAGCAGTACTTC. This codes for CASSQDSRVDLSYEQYF. The full variable domain, its missing parts supplied by reference TRBV14 and TRBJ2-7, is EAGVTQFPSHSVIEKGQTVTLRCDPISGHDNLYWYRRVMGKEIKFLLHFVKESKQDESGMPNNRFLAERTGGTYSTLKVQPAELEDSGVYFCASSQDSRVDLSYEQYFGPGTRLTVT.

The rearrangement links TRBV10-3 to TRBJ1-1, with 9 bases aligning to TRBD1. Germline values: CDR1 ENHRY, CDR2 SYGVKD. V trimming: 1 base; J trimming: 1 base; junction bases outside the gene matches: 1. This CDR3 spans 15 amino acids. The CDR3 loop is CAISELDRGNTEAFF. CDR3 nucleotide sequence: TGTGCCATCAGTGAGTTGGACAGGGGGAACACTGAAGCTTTCTTT.

The genes are TRBV7-6 and TRBJ2-3; no firm D call. Germline V gene sequence: CDR1 SGHVS, CDR2 FNYEAQ. The V and J ends lost 0 bases and 1 base respectively, with 8 bases between them. This CDR3 is built from 15 residues. Here the CDR3 reads CASSLAVGGTDTQYF. The DNA for the CDR3 is TGTGCCAGCAGCTTAGCGGTAGGCGGCACAGATACGCAGTATTTT.

Of note for this clone: The identical CDR3 is also encoded by other nucleotide sequences in the sample. The chain employs TRBV4-3 and TRBJ2-7; 7 positions agree with TRBD2. The germline gives CDR1 LGHNA, CDR2 YSLEER. Trimming removed 1 base from V and 1 base from J; junction bases left unmatched: 4. CDR3 length: 15 residues. The CDR3 reads CASSQGASGSYEQYF. CDR3 coding DNA: TGCGCCAGCAGCCAAGGAGCTAGCGGATCCTACGAGCAGTACTTC.

The rearrangement links TRBV4-1 to TRBJ1-2; D might be TRBD1 (5 bases). Germline values: CDR1 MGHRA, CDR2 YSYEKL. Trimming took off 3 bases at V and 7 bases at J, with 15 bases between the two ends. The CDR3 has 14 residues. DNA for the CDR3: TGCGCCAGCAGCCATGAATGGGGGAAGGTTGGCTACACCTTC. This gives the protein CASSHEWGKVGYTF.

The J gene is TRBJ2-5, the V gene TRBV7-9; 7 bases fit TRBD1. The CDR3 totals 15 residues. V shed 5 bases, J shed 1 base, and the junction held 7 bases outside the gene matches. CDR1 is SEHNR and CDR2 is FQNEAQ in the germline V gene (reference sequence). This CDR3 reads CASSLQNRGQETQYF. CDR3 in DNA: TGTGCCAGCAGCCTACAAAACAGGGGCCAAGAGACCCAGTACTTC.

The chain is built from TRBV7-2 and TRBJ2-3; D is unclear. The CDR3 loop spans 13 amino acids. V was trimmed by 5 bases and J by 6 bases, leaving 12 bases between them. Germline CDR1 is SGHTA and CDR2 is FQGNSA. The CDR3 DNA is TGTGCCAGCAGCGATCTTGGGTGGGATACGCAGTATTTT. Translated, it gives CASSDLGWDTQYF.

In this sample, this clone turned up once. The CDR3 DNA reads TGTGCCAGCAGTGCCCTAGCGGGAATGTCCGGGGAGCTGTTTTTT. It codes for CASSALAGMSGELFF. V gene TRBV27 combines with J gene TRBJ2-2, with TRBD2 matching over 9 bases. This CDR3 contains 15 residues. J was trimmed by 6 bases and V by 5 bases; bases with no gene match: 7. Germline V CDR1 and CDR2: MNHEY, SMNVEV (reference sequence).

CDR3 DNA sequence: TGCGCCAGCAGCCAAGGACCGGGCCCTCGAGGCGGAGATACGCAGTATTTT. Its protein product is CASSQGPGPRGGDTQYF. This chain connects TRBV4-1 to TRBJ2-3; D is unclear. The CDR3 extends over 17 amino acids. The germline V gene has CDR1 MGHRA and CDR2 YSYEKL. V lost 1 base and J 5 bases, leaving 19 bases between the germline ends.

The rearrangement joins TRBV28 to TRBJ2-7, with TRBD2 identical over 10 bases. There are 14 residues in the CDR3. V shed 4 bases and J 7 bases; nucleotides not matched to a gene: 7. CDR1 and CDR2 from the germline V gene are MDHEN and SYDVKM. The CDR3 DNA reads as TGTGCCAGCAGTTCCCTAGCGGGGGTTGCGGAGCAGTACTTC. It yields the protein CASSSLAGVAEQYF.

The chain carries TRBV7-8 and TRBJ2-3, with a possible D match to TRBD1 (6 bases). From germline, CDR1 is SGHVS and CDR2 FQNEAQ. The CDR3 has 13 residues. With 5 bases removed from V and 3 bases from J, the gap between germline ends came to 9 bases. In DNA form, the CDR3 reads TGTGCCAGCAGCACTCAGGGGACAGATACGCAGTATTTT. Translating gives CASSTQGTDTQYF.